The 25 T cell receptor beta chains listed next were all sequenced from one sample in a study of Graves' ophthalmopathy and Graves' hyperthyroidism. Transcripts of RNA were the source for amplifying TCR beta CDR3 regions. First-round RT-PCR with HTBI primers preceded a second-round multiplex PCR. One entry per CDR3 protein, called by TCRdb with MiXCR from the multiplex PCR reads. The repertoire holds roughly 700,000 distinct CDR3 sequences, roughly 40% seen once, with 44% in the top ten. Sequencing used peripheral blood. The source of these receptors is an adult man with Graves' ophthalmopathy.

The rearrangement links TRBV9 to TRBJ2-2, with D uncertain. CDR3 length: 13 residues. V lost 0 bases and J lost 7, with 7 bases in between. CDR1 is SGDLS and CDR2 is YYNGEE in the germline V gene. CDR3 sequence: CASSVVASGELFF. As DNA, the CDR3 is TGTGCCAGCAGCGTAGTGGCTAGCGGGGAGCTGTTTTTT.

This clonotype was seen a few times. The CDR3 coding sequence is TGCGCCAGCAGCCAAGATTGGACAGGGGCCCAGCCCCAGCATTTT. Translating it yields CASSQDWTGAQPQHF. This chain uses TRBV4-3 with TRBJ1-5, with 9 bases lining up with TRBD1. CDR1 is LGHNA, CDR2 YSLEER, per germline. The CDR3 has 15 amino acids. Losses at the gene ends were 0 bases for V and 7 bases for J; bases not matched to a gene: 4.

The CDR3 loop reads CASSVDRDGEAFF. In DNA, the CDR3 is TGTGCCAGTAGTGTGGACAGGGATGGGGAAGCTTTCTTT. The rearrangement joins TRBV19 to TRBJ1-1; 8 bases map to TRBD1. The CDR3 extends over 13 amino acids. The germline gives CDR1 LNHDA, CDR2 SQIVND (reference sequence). After removal of 5 bases from V and 8 bases from J, the junction contained 7 bases not matched to a gene.

The V call is TRBV11-2, the J call TRBJ1-6, with 11 bases that match TRBD1. V shed 11 bases and J 4 bases; nucleotides not matched to a gene: 7. Germline V gene data show CDR1 as SGHAT and CDR2 as FQNNGV. The CDR3 covers 15 residues. The CDR3 spells CAWIGQGAYNSPLHF. Written as DNA, the CDR3 is TGTGCCTGGATAGGACAGGGGGCGTATAATTCACCCCTCCACTTT.

The chain recombines TRBV6-6 with TRBJ1-1; D is ambiguous. The CDR3 length is 13 residues. Deletions cut 5 bases from V and 0 bases from J, with 7 bases between. CDR1 and CDR2 from the germline V gene are MNHNY and SVGAGI (reference sequence). The CDR3 DNA reads TGTGCCAGCAGTAAATTCATGAACACTGAAGCTTTCTTT. The encoded protein is CASSKFMNTEAFF.

This clonotype was recorded at least ten times. This chain connects TRBV20-1 to TRBJ2-5, with D uncertain. This CDR3 region has 12 residues. Trimming pared 1 base from V and 8 bases from J, leaving 11 bases between. Germline CDR1 reads DFQATT; CDR2 reads SNEGSKA (reference sequence). The CDR3 loop reads CSARVGRYTQYF. CDR3 bases: TGCAGTGCTAGAGTAGGACGGTATACCCAGTACTTC.

This clonotype has only a few counts. The gene calls are TRBV28 and TRBJ2-7, with 9 bases aligning to TRBD1. Germline trimming cut 8 bases from V and 7 bases from J; bases unmatched to any gene: 6. The germline CDR1 and CDR2 sequences are MDHEN and SYDVKM. This CDR3 has 12 amino acids. The CDR3 sequence: CASGTGTGEQYF. The CDR3, as DNA: TGTGCCAGCGGGACAGGGACTGGGGAGCAGTACTTC.

Ten or more counts support this clonotype. The V gene is TRBV2, the J gene TRBJ1-4; D gene uncertain. Germline CDR1 is SNHLY and CDR2 is FYNNEI. The CDR3 sequence is 14 residues long. V was clipped by 7 bases and J by 3 bases, with 12 bases between them. The CDR3 is CASTVTPPNEKLFF. The DNA of the CDR3 is TGTGCCAGCACAGTGACACCACCTAATGAAAAACTGTTTTTT.

This clonotype was seen many times. This sequence joins TRBV24-1 and TRBJ2-7; 7 nucleotides line up with TRBD2. Unmatched junction bases numbered 8, after V lost 7 bases and J lost 6 bases. The CDR3 contains 13 residues. Looked up from germline, CDR1 is KGHDR and CDR2 is SFDVKD. The CDR3 here is CATRGGAGSEQYF. Written as DNA, the CDR3 is TGTGCCACCAGAGGAGGAGCGGGATCCGAGCAGTACTTC.

Only a few counts were recorded for this clonotype. V is TRBV19 and J is TRBJ2-2; possibly TRBD1 for D (6 bases). V lost 5 bases and J lost 3, with 16 bases in between. The CDR3 has 16 residues. Germline V lookup: CDR1 LNHDA, CDR2 SQIVND (reference sequence). This chain's CDR3 is CASSEDRSADTGELFF. The CDR3 bases are TGTGCCAGTAGTGAAGACAGGTCTGCAGACACCGGGGAGCTGTTTTTT.

This clonotype has just a few counts. The J gene is TRBJ2-7, the V gene TRBV11-2, with D tentatively TRBD1 or TRBD2 (5 bases each). V lost 5 bases and J 1 base, leaving 15 bases between the germline ends. The CDR3 length is 15 residues. Looked up from germline, CDR1 is SGHAT and CDR2 is FQNNGV. The CDR3 region is CASSPRQWTSYEQYF. DNA of the CDR3: TGTGCCAGCAGCCCCAGACAGTGGACTTCCTACGAGCAGTACTTC.

The rearrangement links TRBV2 to TRBJ2-7; D might be TRBD1 (5 bases). This CDR3 spans 14 amino acids. Germline-derived CDR1 and CDR2 are SNHLY and FYNNEI. Trimming pared 8 bases from V and 5 bases from J, leaving 19 bases between. The CDR3 DNA follows: TGTGCCAGCGTGAGCCCAGGGTATGGGAACGAGCAGTACTTC. Protein: CASVSPGYGNEQYF. The entire variable domain, with the rest obtained from reference TRBV2 and TRBJ2-7, is as follows: EPEVTQTPSHQVTQMGQEVILRCVPISNHLYFYWYRQILGQKVEFLVSFYNNEISEKSEIFDDQFSVERPDGSNFTLKIRSTKLEDSAMYFCASVSPGYGNEQYFGPGTRLTVT.

This chain links TRBV29-1 with TRBJ1-4; D is perhaps TRBD1 (6 bases). Trimming left V 4 bases short and J 2 bases short, with 8 bases between. The CDR3 consists of 13 residues. Germline CDR1 and CDR2: SQVTM and ANQGSEA. The CDR3 sequence is CSVARGTNEKLFF. CDR3 DNA sequence: TGCAGCGTTGCCAGGGGTACTAATGAAAAACTGTTTTTT.

The chain recombines TRBV10-3 with TRBJ1-1, with 8 bases matching TRBD1. This CDR3 has 15 amino acids. V shed 10 bases, J shed 0 bases, and the junction held 10 bases outside the gene matches. CDR1 ENHRY and CDR2 SYGVKD come from the germline V gene. The CDR3 here is CASRGGQGMNTEAFF. DNA of the CDR3: TGTGCCAGCAGAGGTGGACAGGGCATGAACACTGAAGCTTTCTTT.

The chain couples TRBV2 to TRBJ2-3; D gene ambiguous. V lost 5 bases to trimming and J lost 0 bases, with 9 bases between them. The CDR3 sequence is 14 residues long. Germline V gene data show CDR1 as SNHLY and CDR2 as FYNNEI. CDR3 bases: TGTGCCAGCAGTTTCGCTAGTAGCACAGATACGCAGTATTTT. It translates to CASSFASSTDTQYF.

In this sample, this clonotype turned up many times. This sequence joins TRBV10-1 and TRBJ1-6, with TRBD1 matching over 8 bases. Germline V gives CDR1 WNHNN, CDR2 SYGVQD (reference sequence). The CDR3 covers 17 residues. V dropped 4 bases and J dropped 4; count of bases not matched to a gene: 9. The CDR3 region is CASSGRTGIRYNSPLHF. The CDR3 bases are TGCGCCAGCAGTGGTCGGACAGGGATTAGGTATAATTCACCCCTCCACTTT.

The chain uses TRBV24-1 and TRBJ2-3; D not resolved. CDR1 is KGHDR and CDR2 is SFDVKD in the germline V gene. Between the trimmed V and J ends, which lost 3 bases and 1 base, there was a span of 4 bases. The CDR3 contains 13 residues. The CDR3 is CATSDLRTDTQYF. The CDR3 DNA reads as TGTGCCACCAGTGATCTCCGCACAGATACGCAGTATTTT.

This clonotype has at least ten counts. This chain joins TRBV29-1 and TRBJ2-6; 8 nucleotides match TRBD1. Germline V gives CDR1 SQVTM, CDR2 ANQGSEA. The J segment lost 2 bases and the V segment lost 7 bases, leaving 10 bases of the junction unmatched. CDR3 length: 16 residues. CDR3 region: CSARGRGPTGANVLTF. CDR3 nucleotide sequence: TGCAGCGCTCGAGGCAGGGGGCCTACTGGGGCCAACGTCCTGACTTTC.

In this sample, this clonotype turned up many times. The genes are TRBV29-1 and TRBJ2-7; no definite D call. Trimming took 5 bases from V and 6 from J, leaving 11 bases between them. The CDR3 runs 11 residues. Looked up from germline, CDR1 is SQVTM and CDR2 is ANQGSEA. CDR3 region: CSVRTAPEQYF. DNA of the CDR3: TGCAGCGTTCGGACGGCTCCCGAGCAGTACTTC.

The chain carries TRBV25-1 and TRBJ2-2; possible D gene TRBD1, 6 bases. CDR3 length: 16 residues. Per the germline V gene, CDR1 is MGHDK and CDR2 is SYGVNS. V was trimmed by 6 bases and J by 5 bases, leaving 19 bases between them. As DNA, the CDR3 is TGTGCCAGCAGCGTAGGTCAGGGGACCGTAACCGGGGAGCTGTTTTTT. It is translated as CASSVGQGTVTGELFF.

This clonotype was counted many times. V and J are TRBV19 and TRBJ2-7; a possible D gene is TRBD2 (5 bases). There are 15 residues in the CDR3. Germline lookup yields CDR1 LNHDA and CDR2 SQIVND (reference sequence). Trimming left V 5 bases short and J 0 bases short, with 14 bases between. The CDR3 nucleotides are TGTGCCAGTAGTCCCCTAACGGGGAGCTCCTACGAGCAGTACTTC. Amino acids: CASSPLTGSSYEQYF.

Comment on this clonotype: A read error may account for a junction end that differs from germline. This chain links TRBV10-3 with TRBJ2-7, with 7 bases matching TRBD2. Germline V lookup: CDR1 ENHRY, CDR2 SYGVKD. The CDR3 runs to 15 residues. The CDR3 sequence is CASSPGGPPFYEQYF. In DNA form, the CDR3 reads TGTGCCAGCAGTCCGGGAGGACCCCCCTTCTACGAGCAGTACTTC.

The J gene is TRBJ1-4, the V gene TRBV10-3; no definite D call. The germline V gene has CDR1 ENHRY and CDR2 SYGVKD. This CDR3 has 15 amino acids. The V end was cut by 2 bases, the J end by 7 bases, with 14 bases between. CDR3 bases: TGTGCCATCAGTGAGCAGTCGCAGGTAGGTGAAAAACTGTTTTTT. Encoded protein: CAISEQSQVGEKLFF.

This chain uses TRBV14 with TRBJ2-5, with D perhaps matching TRBD2 (5 bases). The CDR3 loop spans 15 amino acids. Germline-derived CDR1 and CDR2 are SGHDN and FVKESK. Between the trimmed V and J ends, which lost 2 bases and 2 bases, there was a span of 12 bases. CDR3 in amino acids: CASSQLGISQETQYF. CDR3 DNA sequence: TGTGCCAGCAGCCAACTCGGGATATCACAAGAGACCCAGTACTTC.

As regards this clonotype: At one of its ends the junction is not consistent with the germline gene, which may arise from a read error. V and J are TRBV2 and TRBJ1-1; 9 bases fit TRBD1. In germline, CDR1 is SNHLY, CDR2 FYNNEI. CDR3 length: 17 amino acids. CDR3 residues: CASSFSGQGSLNIEAFF. As DNA, the CDR3 is TGTGCCAGCAGTTTTTCGGGACAGGGATCTTTGAACATTGAAGCTTTCTTT.